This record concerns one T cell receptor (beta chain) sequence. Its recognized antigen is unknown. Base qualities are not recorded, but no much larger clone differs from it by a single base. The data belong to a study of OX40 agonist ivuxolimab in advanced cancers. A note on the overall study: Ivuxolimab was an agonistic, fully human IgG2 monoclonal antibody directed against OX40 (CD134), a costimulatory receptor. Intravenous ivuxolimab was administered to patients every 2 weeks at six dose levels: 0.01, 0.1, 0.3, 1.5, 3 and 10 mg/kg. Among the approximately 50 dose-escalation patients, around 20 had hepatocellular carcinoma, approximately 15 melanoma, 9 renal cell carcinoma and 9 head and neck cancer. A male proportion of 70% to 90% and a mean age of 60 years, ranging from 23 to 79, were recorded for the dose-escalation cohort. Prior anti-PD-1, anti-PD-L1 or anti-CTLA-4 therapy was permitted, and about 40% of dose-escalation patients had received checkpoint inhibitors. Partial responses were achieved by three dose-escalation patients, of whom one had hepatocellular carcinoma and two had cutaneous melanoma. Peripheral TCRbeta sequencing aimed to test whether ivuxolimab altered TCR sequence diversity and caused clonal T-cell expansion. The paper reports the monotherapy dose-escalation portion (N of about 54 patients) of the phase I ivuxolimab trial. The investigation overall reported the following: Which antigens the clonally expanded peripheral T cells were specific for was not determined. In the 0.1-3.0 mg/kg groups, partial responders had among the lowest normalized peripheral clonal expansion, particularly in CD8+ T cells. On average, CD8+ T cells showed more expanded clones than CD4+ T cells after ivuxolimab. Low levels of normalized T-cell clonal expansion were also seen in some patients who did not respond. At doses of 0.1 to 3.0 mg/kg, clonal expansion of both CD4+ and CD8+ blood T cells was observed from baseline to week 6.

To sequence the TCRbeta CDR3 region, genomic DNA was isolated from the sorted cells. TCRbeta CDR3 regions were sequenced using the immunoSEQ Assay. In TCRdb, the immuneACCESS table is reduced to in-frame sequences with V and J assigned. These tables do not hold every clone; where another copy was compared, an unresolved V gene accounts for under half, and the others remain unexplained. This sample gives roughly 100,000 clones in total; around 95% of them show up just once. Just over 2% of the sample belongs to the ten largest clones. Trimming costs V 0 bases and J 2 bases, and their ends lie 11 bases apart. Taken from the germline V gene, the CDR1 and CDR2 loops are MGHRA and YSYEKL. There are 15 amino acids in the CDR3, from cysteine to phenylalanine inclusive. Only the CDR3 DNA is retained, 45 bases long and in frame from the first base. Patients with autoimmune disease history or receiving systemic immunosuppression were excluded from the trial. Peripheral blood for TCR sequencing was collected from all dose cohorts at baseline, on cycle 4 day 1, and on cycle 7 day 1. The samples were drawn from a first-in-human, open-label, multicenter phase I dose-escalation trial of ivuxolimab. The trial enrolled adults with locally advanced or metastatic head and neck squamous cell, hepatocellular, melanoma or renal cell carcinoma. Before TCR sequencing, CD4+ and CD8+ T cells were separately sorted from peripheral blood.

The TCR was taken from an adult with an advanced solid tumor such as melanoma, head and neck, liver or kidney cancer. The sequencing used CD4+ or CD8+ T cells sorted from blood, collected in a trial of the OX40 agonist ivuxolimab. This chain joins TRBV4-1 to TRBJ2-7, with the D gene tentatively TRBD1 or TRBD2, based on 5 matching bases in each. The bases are TGCGCCAGCAGCCAAGACGGGACGGCAACCTACGAGCAGTACTTC. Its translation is CASSQDGTATYEQYF.